The T cell receptor (beta chain) described here comes from a study of T cells in Graves' hyperthyroidism and ophthalmopathy (dated by TCRdb to about 2019). Notes on the research overall: Peripheral blood was sampled at the time of initial diagnosis, prior to any treatment. TCR V-J signatures able to tell the groups apart were searched for in a discovery cohort of approximately 95 patients, of whom roughly 42 had Graves' ophthalmopathy and more than 55 had stable Graves' hyperthyroidism. The paper reports TCR Vbeta CDR3 sequencing of roughly 140 peripheral blood samples: under 45 ophthalmopathy, about 75 hyperthyroidism and roughly 17 progressor patients. Once sampling was done, hyperthyroidism patients were given methimazole at a starting dose of 30 mg daily, whereas ophthalmopathy patients were given high-dose intravenous methylprednisolone. The 90 or so discovery patients were randomly split 7:3 into training and test sets. In about 6 Graves' hyperthyroidism patients, the study also compared T-cell repertoires from thyroid tissue with T-cell repertoires from blood. Whether ophthalmopathy could be predicted prospectively was tested in an independent validation cohort made up of 18 hyperthyroidism patients plus 17 patients who later progressed to ophthalmopathy.

On this clonotype: Its binding antigen is unknown. Base qualities are not at hand, and no much larger clone is one base apart.

The TCR beta CDR3 regions were amplified from the RNA transcripts. The first round of RT-PCR for the TCR CDR3 was performed with the HTBI primer set and the Qiagen OneStep RT-PCR kit. The libraries were constructed in a second round of multiplex PCR and then size-selected and purified. Paired-end sequencing of the libraries was performed with 100 bp reads on an Illumina HiSeq2000. Per the original workflow: SOAPnuke was used to process the raw data, removing reads that contained adapters or uncalled bases, had a mean Phred below 15, or lacked an exact match to the constant primer or identifier. High-quality paired reads were merged using COPE v1.2.5, and each unique nucleotide sequence was defined as a clonotype. Clonotypes were aligned to IMGT TRBV, TRBD and TRBJ reference segments using MiTCR v1.1. The analysis was restricted to V-J combinations with a frequency above 0.0001, which together covered 99% to 99.2% of the repertoires. A TCS score was defined as the ratio of F50 (clonal expansion) to E x V (chaos), with BLOSUM62-based TCRdist applied between CDR3 peptides within each V-J. Welch's t-statistics and random forest reduced roughly 530 V-J features to 13, which were used in a naive Bayes classifier (R e1071). TCRdb reprocessed the public reads (quality trimming at Q25 with fastp, clone calling with MiXCR) and kept in-frame beta chains. Each CDR3 protein gets just one entry, which takes the most common genes and DNA from the rows behind it. The V and J calls were not made by the authors but by TCRdb's processing. Present in this sample are over 350,000 distinct CDR3 sequences, under 20% of which were seen just once. 35% to 45% of the sample belongs to the ten largest clones.

The full study reports these points: Blood samples also contained most of the expanded thyroid clonotypes (frequency above 0.001), which suggests that blood repertoires may reflect thyroid immune responses. A 13 V-J signature model separated ophthalmopathy from stable hyperthyroidism, with roughly 88% sensitivity and about 81% specificity in cross-validation and 80%/75% in testing. No statistical method was used to fix the sample size in advance, and group allocation was not hidden from the investigators. In validation, the model predicted progression to ophthalmopathy a median of roughly 6.5 months before onset, with about 71% sensitivity and 72.22% specificity.

Ophthalmopathy patients had moderately to severely active disease, with a Clinical Activity Score of 3 or more, a NOSPECS grade of 4 or more, and a disease duration of less than 3 months. The study excluded patients with uncontrolled infections, other autoimmune diseases, pregnancy or lactation. Clinical symptoms, serum thyroxine and TRAb, thyroid ultrasound, and orbital computed tomography formed the basis for the diagnoses. PBMCs were separated from roughly 10 ml of fresh peripheral blood using Ficoll-Paque density gradient centrifugation. Trizol reagent was used to extract total RNA, and RNA quality was then checked on an Agilent 2100 Bioanalyzer. CDR1 and CDR2 are read off the germline V gene as SGHTA and FQGTGA. There are 17 amino acids in the CDR3, from cysteine to phenylalanine inclusive. Just CDR3 DNA is preserved here, 51 bases in frame from base 1. V sheds 0 bases and J sheds 4 bases, leaving 13 bases between their ends.

This sequence was found in a man between 18 and 35 years old with Graves' ophthalmopathy. The sample consisted of blood. This chain is built from TRBV7-3 and TRBJ1-6; the D gene identity is not certain. The sequenced DNA: TGTGCCAGCAGCTTAACTGGCCCACCGGGGTATAATTCACCCCTCCACTTT. Its protein reads: CASSLTGPPGYNSPLHF.